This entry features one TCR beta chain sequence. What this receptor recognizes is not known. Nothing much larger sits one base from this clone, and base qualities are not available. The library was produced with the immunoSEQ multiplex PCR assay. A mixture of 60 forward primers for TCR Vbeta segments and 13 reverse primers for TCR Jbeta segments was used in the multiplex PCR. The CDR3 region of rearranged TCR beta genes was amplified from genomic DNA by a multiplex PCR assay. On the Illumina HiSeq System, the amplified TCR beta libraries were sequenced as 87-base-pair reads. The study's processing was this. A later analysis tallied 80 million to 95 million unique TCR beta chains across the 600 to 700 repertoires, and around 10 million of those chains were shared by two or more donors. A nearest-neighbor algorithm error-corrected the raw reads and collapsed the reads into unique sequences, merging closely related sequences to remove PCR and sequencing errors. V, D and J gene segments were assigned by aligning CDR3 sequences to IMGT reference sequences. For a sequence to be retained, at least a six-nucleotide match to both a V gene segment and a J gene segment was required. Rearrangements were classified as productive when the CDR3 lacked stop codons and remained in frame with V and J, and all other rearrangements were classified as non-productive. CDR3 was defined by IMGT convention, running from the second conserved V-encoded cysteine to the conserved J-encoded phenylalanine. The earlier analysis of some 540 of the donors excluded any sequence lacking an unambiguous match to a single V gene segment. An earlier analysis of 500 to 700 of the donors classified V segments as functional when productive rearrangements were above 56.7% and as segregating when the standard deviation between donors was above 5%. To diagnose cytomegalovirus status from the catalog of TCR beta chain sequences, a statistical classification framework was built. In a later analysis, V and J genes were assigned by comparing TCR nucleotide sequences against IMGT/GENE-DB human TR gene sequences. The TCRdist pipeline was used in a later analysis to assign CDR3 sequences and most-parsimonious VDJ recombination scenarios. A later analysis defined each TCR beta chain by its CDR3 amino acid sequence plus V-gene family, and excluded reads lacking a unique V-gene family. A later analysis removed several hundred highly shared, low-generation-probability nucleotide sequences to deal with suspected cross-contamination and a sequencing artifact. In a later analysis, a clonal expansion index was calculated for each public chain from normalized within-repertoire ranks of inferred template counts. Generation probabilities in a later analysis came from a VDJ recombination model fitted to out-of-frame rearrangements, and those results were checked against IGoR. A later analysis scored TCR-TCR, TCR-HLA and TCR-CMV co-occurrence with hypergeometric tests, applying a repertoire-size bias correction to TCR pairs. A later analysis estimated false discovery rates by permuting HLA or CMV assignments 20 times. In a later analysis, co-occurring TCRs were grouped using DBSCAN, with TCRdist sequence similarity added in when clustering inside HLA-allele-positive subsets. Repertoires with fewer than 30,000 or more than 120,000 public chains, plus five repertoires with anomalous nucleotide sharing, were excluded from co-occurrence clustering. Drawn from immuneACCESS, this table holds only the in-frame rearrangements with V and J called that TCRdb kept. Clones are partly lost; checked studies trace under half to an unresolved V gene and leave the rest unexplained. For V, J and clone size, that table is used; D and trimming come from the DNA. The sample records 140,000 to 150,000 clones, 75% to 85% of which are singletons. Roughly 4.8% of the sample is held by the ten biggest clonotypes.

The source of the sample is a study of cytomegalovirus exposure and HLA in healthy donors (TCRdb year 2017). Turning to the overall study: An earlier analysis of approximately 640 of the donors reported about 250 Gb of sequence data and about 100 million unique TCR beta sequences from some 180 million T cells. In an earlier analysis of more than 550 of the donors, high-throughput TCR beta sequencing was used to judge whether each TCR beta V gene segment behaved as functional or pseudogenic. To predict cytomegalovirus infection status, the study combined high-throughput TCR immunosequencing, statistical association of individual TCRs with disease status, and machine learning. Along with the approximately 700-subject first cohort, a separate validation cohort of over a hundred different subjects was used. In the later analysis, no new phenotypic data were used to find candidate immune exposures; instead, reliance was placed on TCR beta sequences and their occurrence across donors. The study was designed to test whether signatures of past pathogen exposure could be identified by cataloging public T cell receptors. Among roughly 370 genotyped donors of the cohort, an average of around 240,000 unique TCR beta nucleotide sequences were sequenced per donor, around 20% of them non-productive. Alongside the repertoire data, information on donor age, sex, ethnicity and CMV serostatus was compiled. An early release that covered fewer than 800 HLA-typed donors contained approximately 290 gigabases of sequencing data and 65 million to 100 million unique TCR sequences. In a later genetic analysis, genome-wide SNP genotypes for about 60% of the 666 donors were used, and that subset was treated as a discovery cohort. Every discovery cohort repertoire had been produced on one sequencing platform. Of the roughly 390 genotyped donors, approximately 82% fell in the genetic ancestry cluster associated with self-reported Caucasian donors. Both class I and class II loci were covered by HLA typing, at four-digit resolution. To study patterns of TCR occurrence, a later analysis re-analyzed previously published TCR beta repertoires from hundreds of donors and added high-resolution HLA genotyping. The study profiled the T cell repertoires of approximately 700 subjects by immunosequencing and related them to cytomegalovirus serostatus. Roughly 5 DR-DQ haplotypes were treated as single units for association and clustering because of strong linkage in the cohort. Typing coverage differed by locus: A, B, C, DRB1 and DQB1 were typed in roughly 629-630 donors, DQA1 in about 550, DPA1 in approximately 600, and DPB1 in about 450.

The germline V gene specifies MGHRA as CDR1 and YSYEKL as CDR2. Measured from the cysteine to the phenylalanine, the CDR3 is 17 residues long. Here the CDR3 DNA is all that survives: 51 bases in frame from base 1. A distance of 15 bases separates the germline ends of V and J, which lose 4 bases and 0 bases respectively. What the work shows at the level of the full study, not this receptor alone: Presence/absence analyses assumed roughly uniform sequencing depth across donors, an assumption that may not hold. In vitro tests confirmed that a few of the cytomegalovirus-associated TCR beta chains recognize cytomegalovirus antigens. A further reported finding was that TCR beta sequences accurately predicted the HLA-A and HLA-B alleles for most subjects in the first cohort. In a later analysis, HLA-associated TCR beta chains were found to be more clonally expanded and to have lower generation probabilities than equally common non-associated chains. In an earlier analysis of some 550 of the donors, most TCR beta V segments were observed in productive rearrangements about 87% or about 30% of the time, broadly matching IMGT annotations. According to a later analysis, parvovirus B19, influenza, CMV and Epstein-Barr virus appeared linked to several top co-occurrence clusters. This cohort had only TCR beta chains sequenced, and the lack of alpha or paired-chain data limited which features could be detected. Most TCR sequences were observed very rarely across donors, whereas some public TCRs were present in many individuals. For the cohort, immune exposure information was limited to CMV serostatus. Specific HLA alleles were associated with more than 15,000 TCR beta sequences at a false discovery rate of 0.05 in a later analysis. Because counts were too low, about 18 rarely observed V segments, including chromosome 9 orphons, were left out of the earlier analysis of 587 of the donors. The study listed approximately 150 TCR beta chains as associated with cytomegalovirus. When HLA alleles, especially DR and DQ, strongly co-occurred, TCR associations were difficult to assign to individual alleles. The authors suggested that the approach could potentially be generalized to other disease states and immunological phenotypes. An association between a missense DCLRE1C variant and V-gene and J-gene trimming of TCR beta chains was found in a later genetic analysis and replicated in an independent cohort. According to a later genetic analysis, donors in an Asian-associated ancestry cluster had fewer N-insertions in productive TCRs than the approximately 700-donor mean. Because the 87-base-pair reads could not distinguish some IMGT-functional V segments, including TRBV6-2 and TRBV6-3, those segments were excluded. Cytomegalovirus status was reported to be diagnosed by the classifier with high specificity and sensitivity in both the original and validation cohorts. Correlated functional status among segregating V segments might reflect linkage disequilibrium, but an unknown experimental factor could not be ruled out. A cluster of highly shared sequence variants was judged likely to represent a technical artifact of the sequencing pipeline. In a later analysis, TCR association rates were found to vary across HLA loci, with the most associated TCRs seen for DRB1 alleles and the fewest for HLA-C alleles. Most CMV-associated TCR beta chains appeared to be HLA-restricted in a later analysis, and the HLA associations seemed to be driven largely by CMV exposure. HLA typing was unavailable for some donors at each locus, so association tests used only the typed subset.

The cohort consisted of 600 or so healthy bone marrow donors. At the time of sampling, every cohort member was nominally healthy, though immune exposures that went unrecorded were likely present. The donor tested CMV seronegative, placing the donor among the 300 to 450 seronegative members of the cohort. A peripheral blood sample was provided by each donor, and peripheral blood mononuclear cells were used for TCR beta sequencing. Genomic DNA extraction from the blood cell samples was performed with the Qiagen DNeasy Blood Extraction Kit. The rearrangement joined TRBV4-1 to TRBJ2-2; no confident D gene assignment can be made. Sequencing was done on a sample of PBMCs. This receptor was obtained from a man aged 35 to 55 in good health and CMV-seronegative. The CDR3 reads CASSPISRRTNTGELFF. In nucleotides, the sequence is TGCGCCAGCAGCCCTATTTCCCGTAGAACGAACACCGGGGAGCTGTTTTTT.